A selection of T cell receptor beta chains follows, all from one sample in a study of cytomegalovirus exposure and HLA in healthy donors. Here immunoSEQ multiplex PCR was the method, and the copy in TCRdb shows in-frame clones only, minus some. This sample has 100,000 to 120,000 clones, with 80% to 85% found just once. The sample was PBMCs. These receptors were collected from a woman aged 55-75 years in good health and CMV-seropositive. Each CDR3 is given with its conserved first and last residue. D genes are given only for firm matches. The size entry is marked missing in some rows and otherwise reads once, few, many or a size class.

cdr3_aa: CASSLKGYGYTF
cdr3_nt: TGTGCCAGCAGTTTAAAGGGGTATGGCTACACCTTC
d_call: NA
clone_size: NA
j_call: TRBJ1-2
v_call: TRBV28

cdr3_aa: CASSLTSGSSTDTQYF
cdr3_nt: TGCGCCAGCAGTTTGACTAGCGGGAGTTCAACAGATACGCAGTATTTT
d_call: TRBD2
clone_size: NA
j_call: TRBJ2-3
v_call: TRBV10-2

cdr3_aa: CASVSRRTGELFF
cdr3_nt: TGTGCCAGCGTCTCGCGGAGAACCGGGGAGCTGTTTTTT
d_call: NA
clone_size: NA
j_call: TRBJ2-2
v_call: TRBV7-9

cdr3_aa: CASSPRQAYSYEQYF
cdr3_nt: TGTGCCAGCAGCCCCAGACAAGCTTATTCCTACGAGCAGTACTTC
d_call: NA
clone_size: once
j_call: TRBJ2-7
v_call: TRBV9

cdr3_aa: CASSWTGNTEAFF
cdr3_nt: TGTGCCAGCAGCTGGACAGGGAACACTGAAGCTTTCTTT
d_call: TRBD1
clone_size: NA
j_call: TRBJ1-1
v_call: TRBV7-9

cdr3_aa: CASSPDRTYQPQHF
cdr3_nt: TGTGCCAGCAGTCCTGACAGGACTTATCAGCCCCAGCATTTT
d_call: NA
clone_size: NA
j_call: TRBJ1-5
v_call: TRBV27

cdr3_aa: CASSPIPGSRGEQFF
cdr3_nt: TGTGCCAGCAGCCCCATCCCCGGATCGCGAGGCGAGCAGTTCTTC
d_call: NA
clone_size: NA
j_call: TRBJ2-1
v_call: TRBV13

cdr3_aa: CASSGQGLGDEQFF
cdr3_nt: TGTGCCAGCAGTGGTCAGGGGCTTGGAGATGAGCAGTTCTTC
d_call: NA
clone_size: NA
j_call: TRBJ2-1
v_call: TRBV2

cdr3_aa: CAISNGHTGDYGYTF
cdr3_nt: TGTGCCATCAGTAACGGTCATACAGGGGACTATGGCTACACCTTC
d_call: TRBD1
clone_size: NA
j_call: TRBJ1-2
v_call: TRBV10-3

cdr3_aa: CASTPPGTDTQYF
cdr3_nt: TGTGCCAGCACGCCCCCGGGAACAGATACGCAGTATTTT
d_call: NA
clone_size: NA
j_call: TRBJ2-3
v_call: TRBV6-5

cdr3_aa: CASSEGTGRYGYTF
cdr3_nt: TGTGCCAGCAGCGAAGGGACAGGAAGGTATGGCTACACCTTC
d_call: TRBD1
clone_size: NA
j_call: TRBJ1-2
v_call: TRBV7-3

cdr3_aa: CASSPSIAGDTGELFF
cdr3_nt: TGTGCCAGCTCACCGTCAATAGCGGGAGACACCGGGGAGCTGTTTTTT
d_call: TRBD2
clone_size: NA
j_call: TRBJ2-2
v_call: TRBV18

cdr3_aa: CASSHGQGIYLEQFF
cdr3_nt: TGTGCCAGCAGCCATGGACAGGGAATTTATCTTGAGCAGTTCTTC
d_call: TRBD1
clone_size: NA
j_call: TRBJ2-1
v_call: TRBV11-2

cdr3_aa: CASRGLAASYEQYF
cdr3_nt: TGTGCCAGCAGGGGACTAGCTGCTTCCTACGAGCAGTACTTC
d_call: TRBD2
clone_size: NA
j_call: TRBJ2-7
v_call: TRBV27

cdr3_aa: CASSASRGSGYTF
cdr3_nt: TGTGCCAGCAGTGCGTCCAGGGGTAGTGGCTACACCTTC
d_call: NA
clone_size: once
j_call: TRBJ1-2
v_call: TRBV27

cdr3_aa: CASSLAFNYEQYF
cdr3_nt: TGTGCCAGCAGCCTAGCCTTTAACTACGAGCAGTACTTC
d_call: NA
clone_size: NA
j_call: TRBJ2-7
v_call: TRBV4-2

cdr3_aa: CASSLGLAGNGHTQYF
cdr3_nt: TGTGCTAGCAGCTTAGGGCTAGCGGGGAACGGACATACGCAGTATTTT
d_call: TRBD2
clone_size: once
j_call: TRBJ2-3
v_call: TRBV7-7

cdr3_aa: CASSLHQGEVEQFF
cdr3_nt: TGTGCCAGCAGCTTACACCAAGGGGAAGTGGAGCAGTTCTTC
d_call: NA
clone_size: once
j_call: TRBJ2-1
v_call: TRBV11-1

cdr3_aa: CSAKYRGTTDTQYF
cdr3_nt: TGCAGCGCGAAGTACAGGGGTACCACAGATACACAGTATTTT
d_call: TRBD1
clone_size: NA
j_call: TRBJ2-3
v_call: TRBV29-1

cdr3_aa: CASSLTGVDYGYTF
cdr3_nt: TGTGCCAGCAGTTTGACAGGGGTTGACTATGGCTACACCTTC
d_call: TRBD1
clone_size: NA
j_call: TRBJ1-2
v_call: TRBV2

cdr3_aa: CASRTGQTHEQYF
cdr3_nt: TGCGCCAGCAGAACGGGACAGACTCACGAGCAGTACTTC
d_call: TRBD1
clone_size: NA
j_call: TRBJ2-7
v_call: TRBV10-2

cdr3_aa: CASTVASGNYGYTF
cdr3_nt: TGTGCCAGCACGGTTGCTTCCGGTAACTATGGCTACACCTTC
d_call: NA
clone_size: NA
j_call: TRBJ1-2
v_call: TRBV6-1

cdr3_aa: CASSVTGQGDTEAFF
cdr3_nt: TGTGCCAGCAGCGTTACGGGACAGGGGGACACTGAAGCTTTCTTT
d_call: TRBD1
clone_size: NA
j_call: TRBJ1-1
v_call: TRBV9

cdr3_aa: CASSPQGQGATDTQYF
cdr3_nt: TGTGCCAGCTCACCACAGGGACAGGGGGCGACAGATACGCAGTATTTT
d_call: TRBD1
clone_size: NA
j_call: TRBJ2-3
v_call: TRBV18

cdr3_aa: CASRGGGYNEQFF
cdr3_nt: TGTGCCAGCAGGGGCGGGGGTTACAATGAGCAGTTCTTC
d_call: TRBD2
clone_size: NA
j_call: TRBJ2-1
v_call: TRBV6-5

cdr3_aa: CASSSTGGDYGYTF
cdr3_nt: TGCGCCAGCAGCTCGACAGGGGGCGACTATGGCTACACCTTC
d_call: TRBD1
clone_size: NA
j_call: TRBJ1-2
v_call: TRBV5-1

cdr3_aa: CATSGGLITYEQYF
cdr3_nt: TGTGCCACTTCGGGAGGCTTGATAACCTACGAGCAGTACTTC
d_call: TRBD2
clone_size: NA
j_call: TRBJ2-7
v_call: TRBV6-1

cdr3_aa: CASSLAPDGITDTQYF
cdr3_nt: TGTGCTAGCAGCTTAGCGCCGGACGGGATCACAGATACGCAGTATTTT
d_call: NA
clone_size: NA
j_call: TRBJ2-3
v_call: TRBV7-7

cdr3_aa: CASSLTGDWEKLFF
cdr3_nt: TGCGCCAGCAGCTTGACAGGGGATTGGGAAAAACTGTTTTTT
d_call: TRBD1
clone_size: NA
j_call: TRBJ1-4
v_call: TRBV5-1

cdr3_aa: CASRNRGVSEKLFF
cdr3_nt: TGTGCCAGCAGAAACAGGGGAGTGAGTGAAAAACTGTTTTTT
d_call: TRBD1
clone_size: NA
j_call: TRBJ1-4
v_call: TRBV6-1